These 22 T cell receptor beta chains share one sample of origin, sequenced in a study of lymphopenia after photon versus proton radiotherapy. Profiled with immunoSEQ multiplex PCR; TCRdb holds only in-frame clones, not every one. The data show about 58,000 clones, with roughly 84% seen just once and around 2.2% held by the top ten. The sample here was peripheral blood, taken from a patient treated with proton-based radiotherapy. The receptor source for this set is a man aged 55 to 70 with pancreatic cancer.

This chain connects TRBV7-8 to TRBJ2-7; D is unresolved. CDR1 and CDR2 from the germline V gene are SGHVS and FQNEAQ. The CDR3 has 15 residues. V was trimmed by 8 bases and J by 1 base, leaving 18 bases between them. This CDR3 reads CASGVLAWGSYEQYF. CDR3 DNA: TGTGCCAGCGGAGTTTTGGCATGGGGTTCCTACGAGCAGTACTTC. The full variable domain, rest sourced from reference TRBV7-8 and TRBJ2-7, is GAGVSQSPRYKVAKRGQDVALRCDPISGHVSLFWYQQALGQGPEFLTYFQNEAQLDKSGLPSDRFFAERPEGSVSTLKIQRTQQEDSAVYLCASGVLAWGSYEQYFGPGTRLTVT.

The table lists this clone with a few counts. This chain uses TRBV5-1 with TRBJ2-3; 9 positions agree with TRBD2. CDR3 size: 15 residues. With V trimmed by 4 bases and J by 1 base, 4 bases remained unmatched. Germline values: CDR1 SGHRS, CDR2 YFSETQ. The CDR3 here is CASSRWTSGTDTQYF. Written as DNA, the CDR3 is TGCGCCAGCAGCCGCTGGACTAGCGGCACAGATACGCAGTATTTT.

This sequence joins TRBV7-2 and TRBJ2-3, with TRBD2 matching over 8 bases. V lost 3 bases and J lost 4; bases outside the gene matches: 6. There are 15 residues in the CDR3. The germline gives CDR1 SGHTA, CDR2 FQGNSA. CDR3 region: CASSFPGGPSDTQYF. As DNA, the CDR3 is TGTGCCAGCAGCTTTCCGGGAGGGCCCTCAGATACGCAGTATTTT.

The V call is TRBV4-3, the J call TRBJ2-7; D could derive from TRBD1 or TRBD2 (5 bases each). The CDR3 is made up of 16 amino acids. CDR1 is LGHNA and CDR2 is YSLEER in the germline V gene. V dropped 0 bases and J dropped 2 bases, with 14 bases sitting between them. CDR3 sequence (DNA): TGCGCCAGCAGCCAAGATCTAGCAGGGCCAGCCTACGAGCAGTACTTC. Amino acid sequence: CASSQDLAGPAYEQYF.

This chain joins TRBV5-4 and TRBJ2-5; D is unclear. V lost 4 bases, J lost 1 base, and 8 bases lay in between. The CDR3 is made up of 13 amino acids. The germline V gene has CDR1 SGHNT and CDR2 YYREEE (reference sequence). The CDR3 nucleotides read TGTGCCAGCAGCCGACCGACCCAAGAGACCCAGTACTTC. Protein sequence: CASSRPTQETQYF.

The chain recombines TRBV13 with TRBJ2-3, with 11 positions matching TRBD2. V shed 1 base, J shed 0 bases, and the junction held 9 bases outside the gene matches. This CDR3 comprises 19 residues. Germline-derived CDR1 and CDR2 are PRHDT and FYEKMQ (reference sequence). CDR3 in DNA: TGTGCCAGCAGCTTAGATGGCCTAGCGGGAGGCAGTAGCACAGATACGCAGTATTTT. Protein product: CASSLDGLAGGSSTDTQYF.

This rearrangement joins TRBV4-1 to TRBJ2-1, with 10 bases that match TRBD2. CDR1 and CDR2 from the germline V gene are MGHRA and YSYEKL. The CDR3 has 17 amino acids. Germline trimming cut 3 bases from V and 2 bases from J; bases unmatched to any gene: 7. This chain's CDR3 is CASSHTLAGVPYNEQFF. The CDR3 DNA sequence: TGCGCCAGCAGCCATACTCTAGCGGGAGTCCCCTACAATGAGCAGTTCTTC.

Of note for this clone: This specimen includes other DNA sequences encoding the same CDR3. This chain connects TRBV9 to TRBJ2-2, with 9 bases identical to TRBD1. Unmatched junction bases numbered 7, after V lost 0 bases and J lost 1 base. CDR3 length: 18 amino acids. CDR1 is SGDLS, CDR2 YYNGEE, per germline. The CDR3 loop reads CASSVEGLGQGNTGELFF. The CDR3 bases are TGTGCCAGCAGCGTAGAGGGGTTGGGACAGGGGAACACCGGGGAGCTGTTTTTT.

V gene TRBV5-6 combines with J gene TRBJ2-3; D is uncertain. V was cut by 5 bases and J by 3 bases, with 7 bases left in between. The germline V gene has CDR1 SGHDT and CDR2 YYEEEE. The CDR3 runs 12 residues. The CDR3 coding sequence is TGTGCCAGCAGACAGATGACAGATACGCAGTATTTT. This gives the protein CASRQMTDTQYF.

The CDR3 protein is CASSLGGSGAGNEQFF. For the CDR3, the DNA is TGTGCCAGCAGCTTGGGAGGGTCAGGGGCAGGGAATGAGCAGTTCTTC. The rearrangement uses TRBV5-6 and TRBJ2-1; D is possibly TRBD1 (6 bases). The CDR3 consists of 16 residues. Germline assignment: CDR1 SGHDT and CDR2 YYEEEE. Trimming took 0 bases from V and 7 from J, leaving 17 bases between them.

V and J are TRBV9 and TRBJ1-3; no firm D call. Germline V lookup: CDR1 SGDLS, CDR2 YYNGEE. The CDR3 spans 15 residues. The ends were cut back, 3 bases at V and 0 bases at J, with 10 bases in the middle. CDR3: CASSANWDSGNTIYF. CDR3 bases: TGTGCCAGCAGCGCCAATTGGGACTCTGGAAACACCATATATTTT.

The chain's CDR3 is CATSNRGEKLFF. The CDR3, as DNA: TGTGCCACCAGCAACCGCGGTGAAAAACTGTTTTTT. The chain combines TRBV15 with TRBJ1-4; D gene unclear. The V end was cut by 4 bases, the J end by 7 bases, with 7 bases between. Germline V gene sequence: CDR1 LNHNV, CDR2 YYDKDF (reference sequence). The length of the CDR3 is 12 residues. Drawing the rest from reference TRBV15 and TRBJ1-4, the complete variable domain is DAMVIQNPRYQVTQFGKPVTLSCSQTLNHNVMYWYQQKSSQAPKLLFHYYDKDFNNEADTPDNFQSRRPNTSFCFLDIRSPGLGDTAMYLCATSNRGEKLFFGSGTQLSVL.

The J gene is TRBJ2-3, the V gene TRBV11-2, with TRBD2 identical over 11 bases. This CDR3 has 16 residues. The J segment lost 1 base and the V segment lost 4 bases, leaving 4 bases of the junction unmatched. Germline loops: CDR1 SGHAT, CDR2 FQNNGV. Here the CDR3 DNA reads TGTGCCAGCAGCTCACTAGCGGGAGAAGGCACAGATACGCAGTATTTT. It specifies CASSSLAGEGTDTQYF.

This clone was seen a single time. The rearrangement uses TRBV5-1 and TRBJ1-1, with TRBD1 identical over 8 bases. Germline CDR1 is SGHRS and CDR2 is YFSETQ. This CDR3 has 16 residues. V lost 4 bases, J lost 4 bases, and 12 bases stayed unmatched. CDR3 DNA sequence: TGCGCCAGCAGCCAGACCGGGACAGGTACGAGCACTGAAGCTTTCTTT. Its protein is CASSQTGTGTSTEAFF.

This clone was seen a handful of times. The chain has TRBV2 and TRBJ1-1; TRBD1 matches 8 bases. Unmatched junction bases numbered 2, after V lost 5 bases and J lost 6 bases. The germline gives CDR1 SNHLY, CDR2 FYNNEI. CDR3 size: 12 residues. CDR3 nucleotide sequence: TGTGCCAGCAGTTCACAGGGGGCTGAAGCTTTCTTT. This encodes CASSSQGAEAFF.

The chain has TRBV7-2 and TRBJ2-1; 7 bases match TRBD2. CDR1 and CDR2 (germline): SGHTA, FQGNSA. This CDR3 has 17 amino acids. With V trimmed by 1 base and J by 8 bases, 14 bases remained unmatched. CDR3 loop: CASSLVPPGGLLYEQFF. The CDR3 DNA is TGTGCCAGCAGCTTAGTTCCTCCGGGAGGTCTTTTGTATGAGCAGTTCTTC.

CDR3 sequence (DNA): TGTGCCAGCAGCGTAGCCGGGGGGGCCGAGAAATGGGACAATGAGCAGTTCTTC. Its translation: CASSVAGGAEKWDNEQFF. The chain links TRBV9 to TRBJ2-1, with 8 bases that match TRBD2. This CDR3 comprises 18 residues. Losses at the gene ends were 0 bases for V and 5 bases for J; bases not matched to a gene: 13. From germline, CDR1 is SGDLS and CDR2 YYNGEE.

The V gene is TRBV7-2, the J gene TRBJ2-7; 7 positions agree with TRBD1. This CDR3 is 13 amino acids long. V shed 5 bases and J 3 bases; nucleotides not matched to a gene: 4. Germline-derived CDR1 and CDR2 are SGHTA and FQGNSA. The CDR3 DNA reads TGTGCCAGCAGCCTCGGACAGGTCTACGAGCAGTACTTC. It codes for CASSLGQVYEQYF.

The chain recombines TRBV19 with TRBJ1-4, with 9 bases lining up with TRBD1. This CDR3 spans 15 amino acids. The V segment lost 3 bases and the J segment 8 bases; nucleotides outside the gene matches: 7. Germline CDR1 LNHDA, CDR2 SQIVND (reference sequence). The CDR3 sequence: CASSIGQGLQEKLFF. The CDR3, as DNA: TGTGCCAGTAGTATTGGACAGGGGCTGCAGGAAAAACTGTTTTTT.

V is TRBV5-4 and J is TRBJ2-7; the D gene could be TRBD1 or TRBD2 (5 bases each). The CDR3 is 16 residues long. Trimming pared 4 bases from V and 5 bases from J, leaving 22 bases between. CDR1 SGHNT and CDR2 YYREEE come from the germline V gene (reference sequence). As DNA, the CDR3 is TGTGCCAGCAGCGGGGGACCGCTCCAGAGCGGAAACGAGCAGTACTTC. Amino acid sequence: CASSGGPLQSGNEQYF.

The J gene is TRBJ2-3, the V gene TRBV10-3, with D perhaps given as TRBD1 or TRBD2 (5 bases each). CDR1 ENHRY and CDR2 SYGVKD come from the germline V gene. The V gene lost 5 bases and the J gene lost 9 bases, with 21 bases spanning the gap. There are 15 residues in the CDR3. CDR3 sequence (DNA): TGTGCCATCAGTAATCCCGGGACCTATGCAGGGACGCAGTATTTT. Amino acids: CAISNPGTYAGTQYF.

The gene calls are TRBV15 and TRBJ2-7; the D is unclear. Germline V gene data show CDR1 as LNHNV and CDR2 as YYDKDF (reference sequence). The CDR3 consists of 15 residues. V was cut by 0 bases and J by 2 bases, with 11 bases left in between. CDR3 nucleotides: TGTGCCACCAGCAGAGAGTCCTCGGACCCCTACGAGCAGTACTTC. Translation gives CATSRESSDPYEQYF.